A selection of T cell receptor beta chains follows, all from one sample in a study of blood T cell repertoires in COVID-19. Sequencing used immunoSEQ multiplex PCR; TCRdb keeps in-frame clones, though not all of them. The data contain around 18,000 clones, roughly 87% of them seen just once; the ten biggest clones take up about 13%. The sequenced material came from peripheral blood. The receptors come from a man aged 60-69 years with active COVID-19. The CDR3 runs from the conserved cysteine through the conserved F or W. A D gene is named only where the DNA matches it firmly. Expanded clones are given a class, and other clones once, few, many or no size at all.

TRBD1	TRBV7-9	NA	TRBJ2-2	TGTGCCAGCAGCGAGACAGGGGTCAGCGGGGAGCTGTTTTTT	CASSETGVSGELFF
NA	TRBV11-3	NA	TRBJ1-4	TGTGCCAGCAGCTTAGATTTAAGAAGGAACGTGGGCGAAAAACTGTTTTTT	CASSLDLRRNVGEKLFF
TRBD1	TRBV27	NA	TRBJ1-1	TGTGCCAGCAGTATCTCTCCTTTGGGACAGGGGTACACTGAAGCTTTCTTT	CASSISPLGQGYTEAFF
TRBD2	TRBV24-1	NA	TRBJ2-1	TGTGCCACCAGTGATTGGACTAGCGGGGCTTACAATGAGCAGTTCTTC	CATSDWTSGAYNEQFF
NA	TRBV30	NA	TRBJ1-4	TGTGCCTGGAGTGTACTCGACTATAATGAAAAACTGTTTTTT	CAWSVLDYNEKLFF
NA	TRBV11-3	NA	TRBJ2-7	TGTGCCAGCAGCTTACGCTCCTACGAGCAGTACTTC	CASSLRSYEQYF
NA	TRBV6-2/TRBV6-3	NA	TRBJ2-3	TGTGCCAGCAGTTACTCCAGGGTAAATACGCAGTATTTT	CASSYSRVNTQYF
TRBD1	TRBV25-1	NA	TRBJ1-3	TGTGCCAGCAGTGCAACGGGACAGCTCTATGGAAACACCATATATTTT	CASSATGQLYGNTIYF
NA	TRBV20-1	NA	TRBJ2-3	TGCAGTGCTAGGTCTCCCTATACGCAGTATTTT	CSARSPYTQYF
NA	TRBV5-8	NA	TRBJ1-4	TGTGCCAGCAGCTTCCTATTGAGTAATGAAAAACTGTTTTTT	CASSFLLSNEKLFF
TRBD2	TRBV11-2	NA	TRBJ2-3	TGTGCCAGCAGCCCGCTGGGACTATCACAAGATACGCAGTATTTT	CASSPLGLSQDTQYF
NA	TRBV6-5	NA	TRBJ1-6	TGTGCCAGCACAGAGGGCCCCCGTCTTGGTTCACCCCTCCACTTT	CASTEGPRLGSPLHF
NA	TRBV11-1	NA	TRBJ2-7	TGTGCCAGCAGCTTTTACAGGGAATCCTACGAGCAGTACTTC	CASSFYRESYEQYF
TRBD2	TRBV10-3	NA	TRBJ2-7	TGTGCCATCAGTGAGCTAGCGGGAGGCGATCTAGGGTACGAGCAGTACTTC	CAISELAGGDLGYEQYF
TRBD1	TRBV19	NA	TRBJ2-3	TGTGCCAGTAGTACCCGGGACAGGGGCGTTAGCACAGATACGCAGTATTTT	CASSTRDRGVSTDTQYF
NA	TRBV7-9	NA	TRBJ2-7	TGTGCCAGCAGCCGAAGCGTGAGCTCCTACGAGCAGTACTTC	CASSRSVSSYEQYF
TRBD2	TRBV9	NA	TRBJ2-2	TGTGCCAGCAGCCGACTAGCGGGGGCCACCGGGGAGCTGTTTTTT	CASSRLAGATGELFF
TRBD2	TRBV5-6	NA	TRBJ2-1	TGTGCCAGCAGCCCGGGACTAGCGGGGGGGTACAATGAGCAGTTCTTC	CASSPGLAGGYNEQFF
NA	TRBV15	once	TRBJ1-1	TGTGCCACCAGCATAGAGCAGGGCCCCAACACTGAAGCTTTCTTT	CATSIEQGPNTEAFF
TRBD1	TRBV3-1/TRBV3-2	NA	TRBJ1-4	TGTGCCAGCAGCCTTCTCTGGGGGACAGTTAATGAAAAACTGTTTTTT	CASSLLWGTVNEKLFF
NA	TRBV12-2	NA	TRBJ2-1	TGTGCAAGTCGCTTAGTACTAGCGCCCTACAATGAGCAGTTCTTC	CASRLVLAPYNEQFF
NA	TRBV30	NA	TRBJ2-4	TGTGCCTGGAGTTCGGGGTCGGCCAAAAACATTCAGTACTTC	CAWSSGSAKNIQYF
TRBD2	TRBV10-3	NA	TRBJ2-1	TGTGCCATCAGTACTAGCGGGAGCTCCTACAATGAGCAGTTCTTC	CAISTSGSSYNEQFF
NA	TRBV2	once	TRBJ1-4	TGTGCCAGCAGCCAAGGGGGGGCCGAAGAAAAACTGTTTTTT	CASSQGGAEEKLFF
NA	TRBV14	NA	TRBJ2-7	TGTGCCAGCAGCCAAGTCCGGTGGGGCGCGGCTGCCTTATCCTACGAGCAGTACTTC	CASSQVRWGAAALSYEQYF
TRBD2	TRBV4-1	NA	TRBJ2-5	TGCGCCAGCAGCCAGGGCCGGGGACTAGCGGGGGGGATACAAGAGACCCAGTACTTC	CASSQGRGLAGGIQETQYF
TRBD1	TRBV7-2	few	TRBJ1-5	TGTGCCAGCAGCTCAGGGGGGTTCTTTAATCAGCCCCAGCATTTT	CASSSGGFFNQPQHF